This TCR beta chain was captured by sequencing in a study of blood T cells in healthy people across ages (dated by TCRdb to between 2014 and 2016). With respect to the entire study: In model experiments, template switching captured about one uniquely barcoded TCR beta cDNA molecule for every two T cells. For two donors (one aged 18 to 29 and one aged 80 or older), the study analyzed two additional independent replicas of 1 million unique cDNA reads from the same blood draw. Age-related changes in TCR beta repertoire diversity were measured in the study by deep sequencing normalized with unique cDNA molecular identifiers. The donors were split into four age groups: young (average 16 years), middle-aged (about 40), aged (approximately 60) and long-lived (about 82). To avoid experimental bias, donors of different ages were spread randomly across the sequencing lanes.

Note on this clonotype: The antigen it binds to is not known. No quality values exist for individual bases; no much larger clone is one base distant.

The investigation overall reported the following: Observed TCR beta diversity per million T cells fell roughly linearly with age, and a significant reduction was already apparent by age roughly 40. Donor CMV infection status was unknown, potentially confounding age-related changes in expanded clonotypes. Estimates of total diversity based on one million sequenced T cells were regarded as lower bounds and as underestimates. Since profiling was done on bulk unsorted PBMCs, naive and antigen-experienced compartments could not be conclusively compared. The long-lived group showed more naive CD4+ T cells, fewer expanded clones and increased TCR diversity than the aged group, suggesting age selection. A strong correlation was found between observed TCR beta diversity and the percentage of naive T cells measured by flow cytometry.

Receptor libraries were prepared by 5' RACE. Instrument on record: Illumina HiSeq 2500. A second PCR of about 7 to 12 cycles was run with a J-beta primer mix and a sample-barcoded 5' primer. A template-switch 5' adaptor carrying 12 random nucleotides introduced a unique molecular identifier onto each TCR beta cDNA molecule. At least 3 million CDR3-containing paired-end reads were obtained from each sample. The Mint cDNA synthesis kit, primed by a TRBC-specific oligonucleotide, was used to synthesize first-strand cDNA from all RNA. Following uracil-DNA glycosylase treatment, all cDNA underwent a first 18-cycle PCR with the universal primers M1SS and BC2_uni_R. On the authors' methods: Normalization of each sample was performed by random selection of 1 million high-quality reads, each carrying a distinct molecular identifier. Instead of being binned into consensus sequences, reads with shared molecular identifiers were discarded. MiTCR, run with a Q25 quality threshold and the strictest error-elimination algorithm, handled CDR3 identification, clonotype clustering and error correction. A nonparametric unseen species model using Euler transformation provided a lower-bound estimate of total TCR beta diversity. TCRdb itself trimmed the public reads at Q25 with fastp, ran MiXCR and retained productive beta chains. CDR3 protein duplicates are merged, each entry listing the most common genes and DNA. The V and J calls and clone size are TCRdb's, not the authors'. The sample includes hundreds of thousands of distinct CDR3 sequences, with roughly 48% observed a single time. The ten largest clones capture approximately 23% of the sample.

Its CDR3 holds 15 amino acids, cysteine through phenylalanine. The read is trimmed to its CDR3 DNA, 45 bases read in frame from base 1. From a lookup of the germline V gene (reference sequence), CDR1 and CDR2 are DFQATT and SNEGSKA. The V end gives up 4 bases and the J end 9 bases, leaving 13 bases in the junction not matched to a gene. Donors were roughly 40 systemically healthy Caucasian individuals from Russia aged 6 to 90 years. Around 10 milliliters of peripheral blood were drawn from each donor into EDTA-treated Vacutainer tubes. Ficoll-Paque density-gradient centrifugation was used to isolate PBMCs, with at least 7 million per sample. Trizol reagent was used to extract total RNA from PBMCs, with at least 6 micrograms per sample. The percentages of naive CD45RAhigh/CD27high T cells were determined by flow cytometry on a PBMC aliquot from every donor.

Sequenced input: blood. The rearrangement joined TRBV20-1 to TRBJ2-1, with 9 junctional bases fitting TRBD2. This receptor was obtained from a man older than 75 in good health. The CDR3 region reads CSATPGTRREGEQFF. The DNA sequence reads TGCAGTGCTACACCTGGGACTCGGCGGGAGGGTGAGCAGTTCTTC.